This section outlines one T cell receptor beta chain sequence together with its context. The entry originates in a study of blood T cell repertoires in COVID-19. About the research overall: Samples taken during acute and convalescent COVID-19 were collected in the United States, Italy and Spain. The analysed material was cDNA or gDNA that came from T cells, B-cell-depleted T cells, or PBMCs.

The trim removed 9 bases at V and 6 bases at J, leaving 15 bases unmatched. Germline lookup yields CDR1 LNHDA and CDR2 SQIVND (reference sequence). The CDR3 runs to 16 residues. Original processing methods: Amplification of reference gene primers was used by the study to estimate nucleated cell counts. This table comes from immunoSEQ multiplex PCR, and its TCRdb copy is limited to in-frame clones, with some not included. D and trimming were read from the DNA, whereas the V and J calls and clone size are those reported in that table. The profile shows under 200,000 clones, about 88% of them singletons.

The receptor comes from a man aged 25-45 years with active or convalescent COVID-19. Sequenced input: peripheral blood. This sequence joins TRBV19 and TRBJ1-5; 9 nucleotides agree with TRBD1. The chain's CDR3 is CASATSGQGIGQPQHF. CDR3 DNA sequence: TGTGCCAGCGCCACGTCGGGACAGGGTATCGGTCAGCCCCAGCATTTT.